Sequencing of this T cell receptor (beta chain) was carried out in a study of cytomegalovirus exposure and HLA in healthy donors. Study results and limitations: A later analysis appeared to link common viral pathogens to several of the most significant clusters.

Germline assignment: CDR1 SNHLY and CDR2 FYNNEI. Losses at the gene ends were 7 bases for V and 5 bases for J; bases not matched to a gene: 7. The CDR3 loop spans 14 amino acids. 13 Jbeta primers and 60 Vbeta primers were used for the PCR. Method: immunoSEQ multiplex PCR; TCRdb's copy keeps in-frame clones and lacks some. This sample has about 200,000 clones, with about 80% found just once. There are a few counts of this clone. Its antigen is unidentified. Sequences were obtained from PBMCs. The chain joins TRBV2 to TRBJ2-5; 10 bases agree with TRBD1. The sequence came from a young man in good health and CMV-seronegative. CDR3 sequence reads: CASTQDRGWETQYF. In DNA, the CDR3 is TGTGCCAGCACCCAGGACAGGGGGTGGGAGACCCAGTACTTC.